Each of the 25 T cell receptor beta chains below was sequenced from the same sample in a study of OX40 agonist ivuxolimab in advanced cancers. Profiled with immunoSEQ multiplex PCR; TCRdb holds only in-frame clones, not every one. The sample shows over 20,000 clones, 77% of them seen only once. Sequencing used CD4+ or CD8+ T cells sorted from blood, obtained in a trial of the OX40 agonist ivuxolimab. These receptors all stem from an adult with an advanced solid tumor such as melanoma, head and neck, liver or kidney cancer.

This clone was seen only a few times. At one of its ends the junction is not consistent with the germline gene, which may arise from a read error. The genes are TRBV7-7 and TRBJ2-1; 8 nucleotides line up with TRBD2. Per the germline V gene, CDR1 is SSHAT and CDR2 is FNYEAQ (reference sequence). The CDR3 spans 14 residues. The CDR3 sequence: CASSLDGRGDEQFF. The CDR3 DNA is TGTGCTAGCAGCTTAGACGGGAGGGGGGATGAGCAGTTCTTC.

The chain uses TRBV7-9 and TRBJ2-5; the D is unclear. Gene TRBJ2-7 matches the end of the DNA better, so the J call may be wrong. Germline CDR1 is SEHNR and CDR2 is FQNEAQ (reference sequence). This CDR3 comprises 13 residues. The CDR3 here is CASSSPAPHEQYF. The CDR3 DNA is TGTGCCAGCAGCTCCCCAGCTCCCCACGAGCAGTACTTC.

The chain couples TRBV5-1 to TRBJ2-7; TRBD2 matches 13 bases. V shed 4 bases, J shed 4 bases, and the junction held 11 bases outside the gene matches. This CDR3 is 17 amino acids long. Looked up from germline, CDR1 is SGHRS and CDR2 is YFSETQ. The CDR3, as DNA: TGCGCCAGCAGCCGTAAAACTAGCGGGGGGGCTCATTACGAGCAGTACTTC. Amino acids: CASSRKTSGGAHYEQYF.

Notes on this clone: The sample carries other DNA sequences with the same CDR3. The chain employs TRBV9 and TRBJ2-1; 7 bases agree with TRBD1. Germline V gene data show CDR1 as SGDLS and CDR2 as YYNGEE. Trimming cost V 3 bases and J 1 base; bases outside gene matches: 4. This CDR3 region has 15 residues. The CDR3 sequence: CASSAQGNSYNEQFF. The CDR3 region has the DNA TGTGCCAGCAGCGCACAGGGGAATTCCTACAATGAGCAGTTCTTC.

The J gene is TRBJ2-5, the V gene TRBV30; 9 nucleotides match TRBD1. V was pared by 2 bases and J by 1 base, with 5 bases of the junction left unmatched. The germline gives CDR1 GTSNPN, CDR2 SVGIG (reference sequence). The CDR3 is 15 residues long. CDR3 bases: TGTGCCTGGAGTAAGGGACAGGGAACCCAAGAGACCCAGTACTTC. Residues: CAWSKGQGTQETQYF.

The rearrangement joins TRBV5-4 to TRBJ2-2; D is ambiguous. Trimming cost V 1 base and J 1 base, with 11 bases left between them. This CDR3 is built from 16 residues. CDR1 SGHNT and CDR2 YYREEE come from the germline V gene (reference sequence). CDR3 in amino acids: CASSLRQTMNTGELFF. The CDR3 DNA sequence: TGTGCCAGCAGCTTGAGGCAGACCATGAACACCGGGGAGCTGTTTTTT.

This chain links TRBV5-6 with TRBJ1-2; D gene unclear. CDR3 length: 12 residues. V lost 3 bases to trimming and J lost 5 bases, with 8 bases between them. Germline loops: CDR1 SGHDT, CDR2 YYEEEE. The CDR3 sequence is CASSYRDYGYTF. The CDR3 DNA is TGTGCCAGCAGCTACCGGGATTATGGCTACACCTTC.

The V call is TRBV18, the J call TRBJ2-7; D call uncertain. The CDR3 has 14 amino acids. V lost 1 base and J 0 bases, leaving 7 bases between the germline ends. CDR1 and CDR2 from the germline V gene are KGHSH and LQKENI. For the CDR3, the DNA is TGTGCCAGCTCACCACGGCGTAACTCCTACGAGCAGTACTTC. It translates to CASSPRRNSYEQYF.

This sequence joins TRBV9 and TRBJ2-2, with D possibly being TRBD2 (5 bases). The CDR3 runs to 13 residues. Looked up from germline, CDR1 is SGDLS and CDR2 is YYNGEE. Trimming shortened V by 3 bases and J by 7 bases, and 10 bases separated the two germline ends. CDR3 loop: CASSAIDYGELFF. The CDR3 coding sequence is TGTGCCAGCAGCGCCATCGACTACGGGGAGCTGTTTTTT.

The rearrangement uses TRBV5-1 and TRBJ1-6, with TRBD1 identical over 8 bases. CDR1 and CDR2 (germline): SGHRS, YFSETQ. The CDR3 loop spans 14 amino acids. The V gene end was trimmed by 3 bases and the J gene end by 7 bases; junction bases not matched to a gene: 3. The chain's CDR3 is CASSSGQGNSPLHF. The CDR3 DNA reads TGCGCCAGCAGCTCTGGACAGGGAAATTCACCCCTCCACTTT.

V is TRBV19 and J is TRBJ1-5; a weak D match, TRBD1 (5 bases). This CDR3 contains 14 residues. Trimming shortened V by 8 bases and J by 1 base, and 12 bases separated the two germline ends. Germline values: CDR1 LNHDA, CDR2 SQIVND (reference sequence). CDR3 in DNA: TGTGCCAGTTGGACCCGGGACAGCAATCAGCCCCAGCATTTT. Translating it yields CASWTRDSNQPQHF.

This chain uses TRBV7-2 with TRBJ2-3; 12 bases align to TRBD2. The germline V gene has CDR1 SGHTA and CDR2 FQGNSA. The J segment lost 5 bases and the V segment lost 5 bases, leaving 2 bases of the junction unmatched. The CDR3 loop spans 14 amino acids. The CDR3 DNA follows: TGTGCCAGCAGCCGGACTAGCGGGGAAGATACGCAGTATTTT. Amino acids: CASSRTSGEDTQYF. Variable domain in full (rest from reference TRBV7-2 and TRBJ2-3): GAGVSQSPSNKVTEKGKDVELRCDPISGHTALYWYRQSLGQGLEFLIYFQGNSAPDKSGLPSDRFSAERTGGSVSTLTIQRTQQEDSAVYLCASSRTSGEDTQYFGPGTRLTVL.

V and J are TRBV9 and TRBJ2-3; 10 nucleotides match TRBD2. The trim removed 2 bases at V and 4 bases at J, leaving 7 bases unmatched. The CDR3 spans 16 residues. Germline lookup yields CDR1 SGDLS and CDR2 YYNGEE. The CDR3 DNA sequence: TGTGCCAGCAGCGTTGAGCTAGCGGGAGTCCCAGATACGCAGTATTTT. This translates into CASSVELAGVPDTQYF.

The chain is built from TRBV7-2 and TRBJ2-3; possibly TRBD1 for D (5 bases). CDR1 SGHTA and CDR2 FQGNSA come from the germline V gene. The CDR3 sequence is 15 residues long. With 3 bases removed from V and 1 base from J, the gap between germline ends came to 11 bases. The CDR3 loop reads CASSLGLYRTDTQYF. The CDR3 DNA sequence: TGTGCCAGCAGCTTGGGGCTATACCGCACAGATACGCAGTATTTT.

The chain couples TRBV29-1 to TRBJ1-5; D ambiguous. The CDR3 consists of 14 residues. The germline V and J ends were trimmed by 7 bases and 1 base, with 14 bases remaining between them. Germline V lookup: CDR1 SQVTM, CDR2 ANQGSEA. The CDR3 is CSAGLGSSNQPQHF. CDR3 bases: TGCAGCGCGGGGTTAGGATCCAGCAATCAGCCCCAGCATTTT.

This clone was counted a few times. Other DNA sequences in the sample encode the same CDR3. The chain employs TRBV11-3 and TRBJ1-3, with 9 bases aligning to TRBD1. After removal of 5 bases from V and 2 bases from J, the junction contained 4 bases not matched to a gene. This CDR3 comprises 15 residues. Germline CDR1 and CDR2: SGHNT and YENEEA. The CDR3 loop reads CASSPGQGPGNTIYF. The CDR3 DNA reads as TGTGCCAGCAGCCCGGGACAGGGACCTGGAAACACCATATATTTT.

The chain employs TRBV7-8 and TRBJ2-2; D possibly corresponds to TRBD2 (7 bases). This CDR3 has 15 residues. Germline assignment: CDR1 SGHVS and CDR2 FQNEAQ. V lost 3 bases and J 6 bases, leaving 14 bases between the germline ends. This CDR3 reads CASSLRGKGAGELFF. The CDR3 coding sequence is TGTGCCAGCAGCTTGCGGGGGAAGGGGGCCGGGGAGCTGTTTTTT.

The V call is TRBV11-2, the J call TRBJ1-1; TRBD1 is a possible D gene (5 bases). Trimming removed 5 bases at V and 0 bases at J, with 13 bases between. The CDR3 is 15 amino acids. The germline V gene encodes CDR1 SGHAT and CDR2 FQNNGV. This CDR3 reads CASSGPGRMNTEAFF. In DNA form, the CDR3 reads TGTGCCAGCAGCGGTCCGGGACGGATGAACACTGAAGCTTTCTTT.

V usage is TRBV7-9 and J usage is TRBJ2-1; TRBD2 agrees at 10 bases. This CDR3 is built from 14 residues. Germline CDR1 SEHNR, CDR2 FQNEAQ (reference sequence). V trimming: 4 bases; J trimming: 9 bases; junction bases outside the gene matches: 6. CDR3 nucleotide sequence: TGTGCCAGCAGCTCCACTAGCGGGGCAGGTGAGCAGTTCTTC. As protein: CASSSTSGAGEQFF.

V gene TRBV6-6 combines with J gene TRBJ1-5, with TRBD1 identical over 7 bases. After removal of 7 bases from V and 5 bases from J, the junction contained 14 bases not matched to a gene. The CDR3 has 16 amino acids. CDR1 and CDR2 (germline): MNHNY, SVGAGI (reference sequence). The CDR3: CASTPRPGTAYQPQHF. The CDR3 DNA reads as TGTGCCAGCACCCCCCGCCCCGGGACAGCTTATCAGCCCCAGCATTTT.

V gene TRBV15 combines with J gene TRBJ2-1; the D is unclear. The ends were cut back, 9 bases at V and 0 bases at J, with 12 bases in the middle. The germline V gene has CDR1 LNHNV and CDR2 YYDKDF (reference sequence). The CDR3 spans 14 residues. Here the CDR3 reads CATSGLSSYNEQFF. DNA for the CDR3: TGTGCCACTAGTGGTCTCAGCTCCTACAATGAGCAGTTCTTC.

The CDR3 region has the DNA TGCAGCGTTGATGGGGCGGGAGGGCCCACCGGGGAGCTGTTTTTT. Translation: CSVDGAGGPTGELFF. The chain uses TRBV29-1 and TRBJ2-2; 9 bases are shared with TRBD2. The V segment lost 3 bases and the J segment 4 bases; nucleotides outside the gene matches: 6. Per germline, CDR1 SQVTM and CDR2 ANQGSEA. The CDR3 is 15 amino acids.

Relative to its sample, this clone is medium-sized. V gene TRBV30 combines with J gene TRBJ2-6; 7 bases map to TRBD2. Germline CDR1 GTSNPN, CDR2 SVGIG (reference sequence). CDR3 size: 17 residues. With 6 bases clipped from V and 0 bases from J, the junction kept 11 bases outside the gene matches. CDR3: CACLTGTTLSGANVLTF. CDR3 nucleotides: TGTGCCTGCCTCACCGGGACTACCCTCTCTGGGGCCAACGTCCTGACTTTC. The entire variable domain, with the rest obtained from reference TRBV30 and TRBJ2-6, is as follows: SQTIHQWPATLVQPVGSPLSLECTVEGTSNPNLYWYRQAAGRGLQLLFYSVGIGQISSEVPQNLSASRPQDRQFILSSKKLLLSDSGFYLCACLTGTTLSGANVLTFGAGSRLTVL.

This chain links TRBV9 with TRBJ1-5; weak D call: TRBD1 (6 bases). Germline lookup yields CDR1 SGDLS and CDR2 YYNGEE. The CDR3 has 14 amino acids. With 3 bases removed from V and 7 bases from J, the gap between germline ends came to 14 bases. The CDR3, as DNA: TGTGCCAGCAGCGGCGGGACATACGGCCAGCCCCAGCATTTT. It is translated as CASSGGTYGQPQHF.

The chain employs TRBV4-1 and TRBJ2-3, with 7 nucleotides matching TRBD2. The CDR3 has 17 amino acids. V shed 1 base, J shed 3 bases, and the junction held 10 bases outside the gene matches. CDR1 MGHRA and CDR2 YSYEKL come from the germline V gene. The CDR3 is CASSQVAGRERTDTQYF. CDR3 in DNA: TGCGCCAGCAGCCAAGTGGCCGGGCGGGAGCGAACAGATACGCAGTATTTT.